Listed below are T cell receptor beta chains from one sample, sequenced in a study of OX40 agonist ivuxolimab in advanced cancers. Only in-frame clones appear in the TCRdb table, and some are missing; sequencing was by immunoSEQ multiplex PCR. The table includes almost 65,000 clones, 65% to 90% detected once. Sample: CD4+ or CD8+ T cells sorted from blood, taken in a trial of the OX40 agonist ivuxolimab. The receptors come from an adult with an advanced solid tumor such as melanoma, head and neck, liver or kidney cancer. Both conserved end residues are part of each CDR3. The D gene is left open where the match is weak. Expanded clones get a size class; other rows say once, few or many, or leave the size out.

clone_size	v_call	d_call	j_call	cdr3_nt	cdr3_aa
few	TRBV30	TRBD2	TRBJ2-3	TGTGCCTGGAGTGTAAGCGGGGGCACGCAGTATTTT	CAWSVSGGTQYF
NA	TRBV6-1	NA	TRBJ1-2	TGTGCCAGCGTCCTGGGGTCTGGCTACACCTTC	CASVLGSGYTF
NA	TRBV5-1	TRBD2	TRBJ2-3	TGCGCCAGCAGCTTGGGGACTAGCGCAGATACGCAGTATTTT	CASSLGTSADTQYF
few	TRBV27	NA	TRBJ1-5	TGTGCCAGCAGTTTCCGGGCGGGGGTGGAGCAGCCCCAGCATTTT	CASSFRAGVEQPQHF
NA	TRBV29-1	TRBD1	TRBJ1-3	TGCAGCGTTGGCGGACAGGGAGGGCCTGGAAACACCATATATTTT	CSVGGQGGPGNTIYF
NA	TRBV6-5	NA	TRBJ2-1	TGTGCCAGCAGTTACTCGGCGCGGGGTGAGCAGTTCTTC	CASSYSARGEQFF
once	TRBV29-1	NA	TRBJ2-5	TGCAGCGTTGAACAGGGGCCGGTGGAGACCCAGTACTTC	CSVEQGPVETQYF
few	TRBV5-1	NA	TRBJ1-3	TGCGCCAGCAGCTTGGTCGGTGGCACCTCTGGAAACACCATATATTTT	CASSLVGGTSGNTIYF
NA	TRBV29-1	NA	TRBJ1-1	TGCAGCGTTGAGTGGGGGACCACTGAAGCTTTCTTT	CSVEWGTTEAFF
NA	TRBV7-3	NA	TRBJ1-1	TGTGCCAGCAGCGCGAGTATGAACACTGAAGCTTTCTTT	CASSASMNTEAFF
once	TRBV10-2	NA	TRBJ1-2	TGCGCCACCCGCATGGGCACGGGCTACACCTTC	CATRMGTGYTF
NA	TRBV19	NA	TRBJ2-3	TGTGCCAGTAGTATTGGGTTAGCCCTAGATACGCAGTATTTT	CASSIGLALDTQYF
NA	TRBV2	NA	TRBJ2-7	TGTGCCAGCAGTAAAACGGCAGGCTCCTACGAGCAGTACTTC	CASSKTAGSYEQYF
once	TRBV29-1	NA	TRBJ1-1	TGCAGCCCCGTTCCGGGCACTGAAGCTTTCTTT	CSPVPGTEAFF
NA	TRBV6-5	TRBD2	TRBJ2-5	TGTGCCAGCAGGCGGGGGGCGCAGGGGGAGACCCAGTACTTC	CASRRGAQGETQYF
NA	TRBV4-2	NA	TRBJ2-1	TGTGCCAGCAGCCAATACGACCCGAGCTCCTACAATGAGCAGTTCTTC	CASSQYDPSSYNEQFF
once	TRBV18	NA	TRBJ2-5	TGTGCCAGCTCACCCTTCCGGGACTTGCAGACCCAGTACTTC	CASSPFRDLQTQYF
NA	TRBV6-1	NA	TRBJ2-5	TGTGCCAGCAGTGGACGACGGGAGACCCAGTACTTC	CASSGRRETQYF
NA	TRBV5-1	TRBD2	TRBJ2-1	TGCGCCAGCCGAGCGGGGGACAACAATGAGCAGTTCTTC	CASRAGDNNEQFF
few	TRBV29-1	TRBD1	TRBJ1-1	TGCAGCGCCGGGACAGGGGAGGTGAACACTGAAGCTTTCTTT	CSAGTGEVNTEAFF
NA	TRBV5-1	NA	TRBJ2-2	TGCGCCAGCAGCTTGTCCGGGGGAGGCTCCGGGGAGCTGTTTTTT	CASSLSGGGSGELFF
NA	TRBV7-2	TRBD2	TRBJ2-3	TGTGCCAGCAGCTTCGCTAGCGGGGGGGCCGATACGCAGTATTTT	CASSFASGGADTQYF